Listed below are T cell receptor beta chains from one sample, sequenced in a study of blood T cell repertoires in COVID-19. The table came from immunoSEQ multiplex PCR; TCRdb's copy has only in-frame clones and leaves some out. The profile shows around 200,000 clones, 65% to 90% of them singletons. Sequenced material: peripheral blood. Receptors originate from a man older than 75 with acute or convalescent COVID-19. Both conserved end residues are part of each CDR3. D genes are given only for firm matches. Only part of the rows carry a size: once, few, many, or a class if the clone is expanded.

j_call clone_size v_call d_call cdr3_nt cdr3_aa
TRBJ2-1 . TRBV18 TRBD1 TGTGCCAGCTCACCACCGGGTCGACAGGGGGGGTATGAGCAGTTCTTC CASSPPGRQGGYEQFF
TRBJ1-6 once TRBV7-2 . TGTGCCAGCAGCCCTGGTACAGCTAATTCACCCCTCCACTTT CASSPGTANSPLHF
TRBJ1-6 few TRBV10-3 TRBD1 TGTGCCATCAGGGAGTGGACAGGTGGCAATTCACCCCTCCACTTT CAIREWTGGNSPLHF
TRBJ2-3 . TRBV6-1 TRBD2 TGTGCCAGCAGATTGACTAGCGGGAAGACAGATACGCAGTATTTT CASRLTSGKTDTQYF
TRBJ1-1 . TRBV6-6 TRBD1 TGTGCCAGCAGCCGGCACGACAGGGGCAACACTGAAGCTTTCTTT CASSRHDRGNTEAFF
TRBJ1-2 . TRBV27 TRBD1 TGTGCCAGCAGCCGGACAGGGTGGGGCTATGGCTACACCTTC CASSRTGWGYGYTF
TRBJ2-3 . TRBV7-2 . TGTGCCAGCAGCACCAGACAGGGGAGGGTCCGTACAGATACGCAGTATTTT CASSTRQGRVRTDTQYF
TRBJ1-4 . TRBV3-1/TRBV3-2 . TGTGCCAGCAGCCAAGACCCGGGGGGCACTAATGAAAAACTGTTTTTT CASSQDPGGTNEKLFF
TRBJ2-2 . TRBV7-9 TRBD1 TGTGCCAGCAGCCCTCACGACAGGGGCACCGGGGAGCTGTTTTTT CASSPHDRGTGELFF
TRBJ1-5 once TRBV15 . TGTGCCACCAGCAGAGGGACAGTCTATAGCAATCAGCCCCAGCATTTT CATSRGTVYSNQPQHF
TRBJ1-6 . TRBV28 . TGTGCCAGCAGTTTACGGGACTCAATACCTTCACCCCTCCACTTT CASSLRDSIPSPLHF
TRBJ2-7 . TRBV5-1 . TGCGCCAGCAGCTTGGCCCAGGGGAACTACGAGCAGTACTTC CASSLAQGNYEQYF
TRBJ2-3 . TRBV20-1 . TGCAGTGCTAGTCGACTCAACACAGATACGCAGTATTTT CSASRLNTDTQYF
TRBJ2-3 . TRBV13 . TGTGCCAGCAGCTTAGGAGGGGGAGTGCTAGCAGATACGCAGTATTTT CASSLGGGVLADTQYF
TRBJ1-1 . TRBV6-5 TRBD1 TGTGCCAGCAGTAACCGGGACAGGGAAGCTTTCTTT CASSNRDREAFF
TRBJ1-1 . TRBV4-3 TRBD1 TGCGCCAGCAGCCCGGACAGGGTTGACACTGAAGCTTTCTTT CASSPDRVDTEAFF
TRBJ2-3 . TRBV18 TRBD1 TGTGCCAGCTCTCGGGACAGATCTAGCACAGATACGCAGTATTTT CASSRDRSSTDTQYF